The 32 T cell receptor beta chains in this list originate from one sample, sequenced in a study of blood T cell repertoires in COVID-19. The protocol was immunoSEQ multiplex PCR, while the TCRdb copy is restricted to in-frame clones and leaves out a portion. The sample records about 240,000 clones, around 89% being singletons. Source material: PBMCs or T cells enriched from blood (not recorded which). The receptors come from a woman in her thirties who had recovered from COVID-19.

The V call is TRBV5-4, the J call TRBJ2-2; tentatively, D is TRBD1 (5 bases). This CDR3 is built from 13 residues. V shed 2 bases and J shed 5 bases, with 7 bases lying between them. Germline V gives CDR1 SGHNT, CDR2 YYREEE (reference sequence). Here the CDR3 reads CASSFQGTGELFF. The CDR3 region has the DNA TGTGCCAGCAGCTTTCAGGGAACCGGGGAGCTGTTTTTT.

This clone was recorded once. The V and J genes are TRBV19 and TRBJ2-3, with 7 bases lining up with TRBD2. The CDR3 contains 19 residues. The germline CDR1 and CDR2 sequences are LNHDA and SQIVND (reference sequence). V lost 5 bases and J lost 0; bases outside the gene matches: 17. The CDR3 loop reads CASSPLGAGSILSTDTQYF. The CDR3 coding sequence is TGTGCCAGTAGTCCTCTCGGAGCGGGGTCCATACTTAGCACAGATACGCAGTATTTT.

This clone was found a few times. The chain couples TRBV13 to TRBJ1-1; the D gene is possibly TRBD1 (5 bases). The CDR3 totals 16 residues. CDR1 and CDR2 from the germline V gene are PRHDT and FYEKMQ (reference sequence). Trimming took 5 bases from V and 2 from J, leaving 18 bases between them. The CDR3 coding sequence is TGTGCCAGCAGCGGACACGTTCTACCAGTTAACACTGAAGCTTTCTTT. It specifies CASSGHVLPVNTEAFF.

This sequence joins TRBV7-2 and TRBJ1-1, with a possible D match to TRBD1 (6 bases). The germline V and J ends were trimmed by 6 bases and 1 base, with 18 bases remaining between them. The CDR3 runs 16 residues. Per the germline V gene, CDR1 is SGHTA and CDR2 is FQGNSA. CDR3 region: CASRSNGGAWNTEAFF. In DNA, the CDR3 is TGTGCCAGCAGGTCGAACGGGGGGGCTTGGAACACTGAAGCTTTCTTT.

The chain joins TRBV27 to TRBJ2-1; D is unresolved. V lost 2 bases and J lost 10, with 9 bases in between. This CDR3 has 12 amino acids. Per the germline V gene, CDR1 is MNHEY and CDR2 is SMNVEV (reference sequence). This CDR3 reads CASSLPGREQFF. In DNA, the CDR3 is TGTGCCAGCAGTTTACCGGGTCGGGAGCAGTTCTTC.

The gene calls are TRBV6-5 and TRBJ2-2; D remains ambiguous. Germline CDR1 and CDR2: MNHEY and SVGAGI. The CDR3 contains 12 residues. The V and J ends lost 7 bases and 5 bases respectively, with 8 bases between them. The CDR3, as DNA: TGTGCCAGCAAAACAGAAACCGGGGAGCTGTTTTTT. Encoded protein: CASKTETGELFF.

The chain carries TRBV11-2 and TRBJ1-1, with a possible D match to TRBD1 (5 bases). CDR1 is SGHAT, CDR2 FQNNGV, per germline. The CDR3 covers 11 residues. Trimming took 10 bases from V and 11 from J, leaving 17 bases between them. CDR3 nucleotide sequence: TGTGCCATCTTAGACGGGGGTTTGGCTTTCTTT. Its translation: CAILDGGLAFF.

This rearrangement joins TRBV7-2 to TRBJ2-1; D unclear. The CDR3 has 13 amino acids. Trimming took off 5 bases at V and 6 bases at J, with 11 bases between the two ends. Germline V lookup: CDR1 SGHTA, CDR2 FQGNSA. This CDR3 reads CASSQITGNEQFF. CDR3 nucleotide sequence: TGTGCCAGCAGCCAGATCACGGGCAATGAGCAGTTCTTC. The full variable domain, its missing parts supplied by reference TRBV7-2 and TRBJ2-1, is GAGVSQSPSNKVTEKGKDVELRCDPISGHTALYWYRQSLGQGLEFLIYFQGNSAPDKSGLPSDRFSAERTGGSVSTLTIQRTQQEDSAVYLCASSQITGNEQFFGPGTRLTVL.

The CDR3 region has the DNA TGTGCCAGCTCACCAGACAGAACCATCGATGAAAAACTGTTTTTT. Translating it yields CASSPDRTIDEKLFF. J is TRBJ1-4 and V is TRBV18; D is possibly TRBD1 (5 bases). This CDR3 is built from 15 residues. Germline V CDR1 and CDR2: KGHSH, LQKENI. Trimming cost V 2 bases and J 6 bases, with 13 bases left between them.

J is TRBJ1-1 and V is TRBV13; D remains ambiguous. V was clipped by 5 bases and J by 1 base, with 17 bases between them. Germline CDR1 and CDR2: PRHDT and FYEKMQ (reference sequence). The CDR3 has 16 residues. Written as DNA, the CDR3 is TGTGCCAGCAGCGCAGGTGTCCCGACCCCGAACACTGAAGCTTTCTTT. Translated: CASSAGVPTPNTEAFF. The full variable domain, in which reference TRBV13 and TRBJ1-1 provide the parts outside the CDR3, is AAGVIQSPRHLIKEKRETATLKCYPIPRHDTVYWYQQGPGQDPQFLISFYEKMQSDKGSIPDRFSAQQFSDYHSELNMSSLELGDSALYFCASSAGVPTPNTEAFFGQGTRLTVV.

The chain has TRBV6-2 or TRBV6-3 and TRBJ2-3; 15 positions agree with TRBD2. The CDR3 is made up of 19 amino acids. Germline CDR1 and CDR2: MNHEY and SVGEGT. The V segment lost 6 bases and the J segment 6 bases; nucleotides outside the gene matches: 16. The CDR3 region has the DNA TGTGCCAGCAGCCAACCAGGACTAGCGGGAGGGCCTTACAGGGATACGCAGTATTTT. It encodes CASSQPGLAGGPYRDTQYF.

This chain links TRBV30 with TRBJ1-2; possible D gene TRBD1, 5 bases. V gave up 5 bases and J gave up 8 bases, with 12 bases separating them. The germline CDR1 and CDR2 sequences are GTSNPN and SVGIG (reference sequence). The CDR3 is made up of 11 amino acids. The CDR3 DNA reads TGTGCCTGGGTCGGGGGAAGGGGCTACACCTTC. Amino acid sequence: CAWVGGRGYTF.

The CDR3 DNA sequence: TGTGCCAGTACGGGAGGGCCGGTGAGCGCCGGGGAGCTGTTTTTT. It encodes CASTGGPVSAGELFF. The chain recombines TRBV2 with TRBJ2-2, with TRBD2 identical over 8 bases. The CDR3 runs 15 residues. Germline V gene lookup returns CDR1 SNHLY and CDR2 FYNNEI. The junction had 12 bases not matched to a gene; V was cut back by 9 bases and J by 6 bases. Full variable domain (rest looked up from reference TRBV2 and TRBJ2-2): EPEVTQTPSHQVTQMGQEVILRCVPISNHLYFYWYRQILGQKVEFLVSFYNNEISEKSEIFDDQFSVERPDGSNFTLKIRSTKLEDSAMYFCASTGGPVSAGELFFGEGSRLTVL.

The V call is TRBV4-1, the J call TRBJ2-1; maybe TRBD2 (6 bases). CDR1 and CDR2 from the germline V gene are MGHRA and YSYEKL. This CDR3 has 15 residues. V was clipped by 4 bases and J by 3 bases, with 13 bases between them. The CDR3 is CASSPSGASYNEQFF. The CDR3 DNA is TGCGCCAGCAGCCCCTCGGGAGCTAGCTACAATGAGCAGTTCTTC.

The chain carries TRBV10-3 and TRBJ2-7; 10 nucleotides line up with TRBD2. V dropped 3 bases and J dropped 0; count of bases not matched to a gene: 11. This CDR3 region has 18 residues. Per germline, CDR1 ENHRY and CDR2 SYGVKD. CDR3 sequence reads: CAISEGRRGLASSYEQYF. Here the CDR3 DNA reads TGTGCCATCAGTGAAGGTAGGAGGGGACTAGCGAGCTCCTACGAGCAGTACTTC.

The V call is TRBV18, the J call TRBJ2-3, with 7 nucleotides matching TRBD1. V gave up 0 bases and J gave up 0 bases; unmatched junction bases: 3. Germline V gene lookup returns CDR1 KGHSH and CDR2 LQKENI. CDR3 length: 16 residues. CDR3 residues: CASSPPTGPSTDTQYF. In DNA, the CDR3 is TGTGCCAGCTCACCACCGACAGGGCCGAGCACAGATACGCAGTATTTT.

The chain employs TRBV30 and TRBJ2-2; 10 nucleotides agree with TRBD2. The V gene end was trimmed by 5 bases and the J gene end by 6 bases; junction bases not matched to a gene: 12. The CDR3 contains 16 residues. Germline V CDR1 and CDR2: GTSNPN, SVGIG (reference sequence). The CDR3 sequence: CAWGPGLAGAAGELFF. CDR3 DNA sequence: TGTGCCTGGGGGCCGGGGCTAGCGGGAGCGGCCGGGGAGCTGTTTTTT.

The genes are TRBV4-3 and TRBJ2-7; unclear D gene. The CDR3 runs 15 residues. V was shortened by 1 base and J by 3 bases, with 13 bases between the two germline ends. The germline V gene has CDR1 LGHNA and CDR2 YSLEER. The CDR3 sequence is CASSQGSRSDYEQYF. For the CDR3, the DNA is TGCGCCAGCAGCCAAGGTTCCAGATCCGACTACGAGCAGTACTTC.

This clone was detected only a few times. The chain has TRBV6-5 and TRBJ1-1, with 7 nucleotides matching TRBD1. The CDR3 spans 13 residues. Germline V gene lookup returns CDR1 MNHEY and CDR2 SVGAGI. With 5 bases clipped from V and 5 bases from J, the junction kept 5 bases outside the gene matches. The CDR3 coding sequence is TGTGCCAGCAGTACCCAGGGGGAGACTGAAGCTTTCTTT. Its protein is CASSTQGETEAFF.

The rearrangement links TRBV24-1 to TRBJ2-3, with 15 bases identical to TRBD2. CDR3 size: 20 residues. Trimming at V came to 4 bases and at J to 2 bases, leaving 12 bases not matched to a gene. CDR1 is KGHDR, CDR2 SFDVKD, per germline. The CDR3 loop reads CATSEGGFRTSGRDTDTQYF. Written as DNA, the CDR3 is TGTGCCACCAGTGAGGGGGGGTTTAGGACTAGCGGGAGGGACACAGATACGCAGTATTTT.

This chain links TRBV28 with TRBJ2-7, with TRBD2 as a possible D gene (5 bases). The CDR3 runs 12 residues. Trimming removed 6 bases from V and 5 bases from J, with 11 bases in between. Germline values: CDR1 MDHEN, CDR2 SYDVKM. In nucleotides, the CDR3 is TGTGCCAGCAGGCGACCGGGAAACGAGCAGTACTTC. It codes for CASRRPGNEQYF. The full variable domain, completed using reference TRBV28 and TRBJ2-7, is DVKVTQSSRYLVKRTGEKVFLECVQDMDHENMFWYRQDPGLGLRLIYFSYDVKMKEKGDIPEGYSVSREKKERFSLILESASTNQTSMYLCASRRPGNEQYFGPGTRLTVT.

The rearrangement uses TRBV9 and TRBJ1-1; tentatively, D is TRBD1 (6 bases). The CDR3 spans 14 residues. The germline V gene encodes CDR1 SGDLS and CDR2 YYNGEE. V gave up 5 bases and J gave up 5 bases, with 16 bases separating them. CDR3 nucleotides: TGTGCCAGCAGGGGCGGGGGCGCGGGGACTGAAGCTTTCTTT. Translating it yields CASRGGGAGTEAFF.

DNA for the CDR3: TGTGCCAGCAGTCCGTCGACAGGGAACTATGGCTACACCTTC. Amino acid sequence: CASSPSTGNYGYTF. The chain employs TRBV28 and TRBJ1-2; 7 bases align to TRBD1. The germline gives CDR1 MDHEN, CDR2 SYDVKM. Unmatched junction bases numbered 5, after V lost 5 bases and J lost 2 bases. This CDR3 region has 14 residues.

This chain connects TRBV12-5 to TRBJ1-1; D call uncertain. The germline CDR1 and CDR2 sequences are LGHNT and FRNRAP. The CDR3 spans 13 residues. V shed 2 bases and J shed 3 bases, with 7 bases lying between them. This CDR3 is CASGLSADTEAFF. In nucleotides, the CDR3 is TGTGCTAGTGGTTTGTCAGCGGACACTGAAGCTTTCTTT.

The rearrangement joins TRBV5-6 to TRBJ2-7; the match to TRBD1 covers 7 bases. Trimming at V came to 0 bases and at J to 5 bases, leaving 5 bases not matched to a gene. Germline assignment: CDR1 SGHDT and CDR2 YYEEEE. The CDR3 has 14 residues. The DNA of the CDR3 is TGTGCCAGCAGCTTGGGAGGGGGCAGCGACGAGCAGTACTTC. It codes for CASSLGGGSDEQYF.

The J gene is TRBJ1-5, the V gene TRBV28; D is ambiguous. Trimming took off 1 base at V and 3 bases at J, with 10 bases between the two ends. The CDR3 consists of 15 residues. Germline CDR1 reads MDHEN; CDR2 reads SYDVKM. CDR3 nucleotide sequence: TGTGCCAGCAGTTTATCATCAGGTACCAATCAGCCCCAGCATTTT. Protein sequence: CASSLSSGTNQPQHF. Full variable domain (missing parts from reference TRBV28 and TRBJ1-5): DVKVTQSSRYLVKRTGEKVFLECVQDMDHENMFWYRQDPGLGLRLIYFSYDVKMKEKGDIPEGYSVSREKKERFSLILESASTNQTSMYLCASSLSSGTNQPQHFGDGTRLSIL.

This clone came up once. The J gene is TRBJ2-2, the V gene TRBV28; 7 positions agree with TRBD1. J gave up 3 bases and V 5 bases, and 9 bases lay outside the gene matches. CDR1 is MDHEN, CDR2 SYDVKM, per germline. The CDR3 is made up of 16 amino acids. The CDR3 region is CASSTGELAYTGELFF. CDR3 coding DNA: TGTGCCAGCAGTACAGGGGAGCTAGCCTACACCGGGGAGCTGTTTTTT.

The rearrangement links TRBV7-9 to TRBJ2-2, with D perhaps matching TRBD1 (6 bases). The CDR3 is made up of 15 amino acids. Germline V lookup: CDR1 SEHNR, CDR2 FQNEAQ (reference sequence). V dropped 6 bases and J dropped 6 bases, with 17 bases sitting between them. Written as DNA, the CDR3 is TGTGCCAGCAGAGAACAGGGAATAAGGGCCGGGGAGCTGTTTTTT. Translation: CASREQGIRAGELFF.

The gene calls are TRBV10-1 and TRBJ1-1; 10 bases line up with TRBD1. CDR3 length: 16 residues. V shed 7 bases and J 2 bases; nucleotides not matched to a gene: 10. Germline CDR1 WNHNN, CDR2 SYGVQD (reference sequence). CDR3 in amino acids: CASKSGTGALNTEAFF. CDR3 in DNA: TGCGCCAGCAAATCCGGGACAGGGGCCCTAAACACTGAAGCTTTCTTT.

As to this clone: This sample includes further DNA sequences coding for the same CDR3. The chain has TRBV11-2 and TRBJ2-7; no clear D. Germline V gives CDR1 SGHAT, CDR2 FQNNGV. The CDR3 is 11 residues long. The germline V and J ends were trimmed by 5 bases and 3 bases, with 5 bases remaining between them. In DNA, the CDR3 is TGTGCCAGCAGCCCCCTCTACGAGCAGTACTTC. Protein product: CASSPLYEQYF.

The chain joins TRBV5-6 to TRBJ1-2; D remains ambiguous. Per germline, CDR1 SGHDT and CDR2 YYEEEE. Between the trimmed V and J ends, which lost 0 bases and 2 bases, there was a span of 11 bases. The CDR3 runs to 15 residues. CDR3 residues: CASSLGYTTNYGYTF. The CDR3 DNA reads TGTGCCAGCAGCTTGGGGTACACAACCAACTATGGCTACACCTTC.

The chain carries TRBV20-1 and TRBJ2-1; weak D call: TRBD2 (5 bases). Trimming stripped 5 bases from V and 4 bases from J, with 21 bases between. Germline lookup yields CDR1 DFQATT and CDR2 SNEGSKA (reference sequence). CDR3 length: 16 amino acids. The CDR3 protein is CSAGEVLVLDYNEQFF. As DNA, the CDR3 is TGCAGTGCTGGTGAAGTACTAGTGCTAGATTACAATGAGCAGTTCTTC.